This is a list of T cell receptor beta chains from one sample in a study of blood T cell repertoires in COVID-19. TCRdb's copy holds only in-frame clones and misses some; the assay was immunoSEQ multiplex PCR. The data contain 55,000 to 70,000 clones, more than 85% of them seen just once; the ten biggest clones take up roughly 1%. Sequencing was performed on peripheral blood. The origin of the receptors is a man aged 70-80 years with acute or convalescent COVID-19. Both conserved end residues are part of each CDR3. A D gene is named only where the DNA matches it firmly. Size is omitted from some rows. Given values are once, few, many or a class for expanded clones.

V gene	J gene	D gene	clone size	CDR3 protein	CDR3 DNA
TRBV2	TRBJ2-7	.	.	CASSGEPYEQYF	TGTGCCAGCAGTGGGGAGCCCTACGAGCAGTACTTC
TRBV9	TRBJ2-7	.	.	CASSADYPNPYEQYF	TGTGCCAGCAGCGCGGACTACCCGAACCCCTACGAGCAGTACTTC
TRBV5-1	TRBJ2-7	.	once	CASSSELTGEQYF	TGCGCCAGCAGCTCCGAACTAACGGGCGAGCAGTACTTC
TRBV28	TRBJ2-3	.	.	CASSFREGGTDTQYF	TGTGCCAGCAGTTTCCGGGAAGGAGGGACAGATACGCAGTATTTT
TRBV5-4	TRBJ2-1	.	.	CASSLGYGSGKRDEQFF	TGTGCCAGCAGCCTGGGATATGGGTCCGGTAAGAGGGATGAGCAGTTCTTC
TRBV7-9	TRBJ1-4	.	.	CASSSRGSNEKLFF	TGTGCCAGCAGCTCCCGGGGTTCCAATGAAAAACTGTTTTTT
TRBV28	TRBJ1-2	TRBD1	.	CASSSRGQGVNGYTF	TGTGCCAGCAGCTCCCGGGGACAGGGGGTAAATGGCTACACCTTC
TRBV24-1	TRBJ2-7	TRBD1	.	CATSGDSASYEQYF	TGTGCCACCAGTGGGGACAGTGCCTCCTACGAGCAGTACTTC
TRBV11-2	TRBJ2-5	.	.	CASSLDKTQYF	TGTGCCAGCAGCTTAGATAAAACCCAGTACTTC
TRBV19	TRBJ2-3	TRBD2	.	CASSINGLREGDTQYF	TGTGCCAGTAGTATAAATGGCCTCCGGGAGGGAGATACGCAGTATTTT
TRBV14	TRBJ1-6	.	.	CASSPPGSSPLHF	TGTGCCAGCAGCCCTCCGGGAAGTTCACCCCTCCACTTT
TRBV2	TRBJ1-2	TRBD1	.	CASSERLAGGISGYTF	TGTGCCAGCAGTGAAAGGTTGGCAGGGGGGATCTCAGGCTACACCTTC
TRBV5-6	TRBJ2-5	.	.	CASSSPHWTAPRETQYF	TGTGCCAGCAGCTCACCGCACTGGACAGCCCCCCGAGAGACCCAGTACTTC
TRBV5-1	TRBJ1-4	TRBD1	.	CASSLDRGEKLFF	TGCGCCAGCAGCTTGGACAGGGGGGAAAAACTGTTTTTT
TRBV25-1	TRBJ1-2	.	.	CASSEPRGGYTF	TGTGCCAGCAGTGAACCCCGGGGGGGCTACACCTTC
TRBV19	TRBJ2-3	TRBD1	.	CASSTMDRLTDTQYF	TGTGCCAGTAGTACAATGGACAGGCTCACAGATACGCAGTATTTT
TRBV12-3/TRBV12-4	TRBJ1-5	.	once	CASSPLSNQPQHF	TGTGCCAGCAGTCCCCTCAGCAATCAGCCCCAGCATTTT
TRBV5-1	TRBJ1-5	.	once	CASSQGGRAGNQPQHF	TGCGCCAGCAGCCAGGGCGGCAGGGCCGGCAATCAGCCCCAGCATTTT
TRBV5-1	TRBJ1-2	.	once	CASSLGSGSYGYTF	TGCGCCAGCAGCTTGGGGTCAGGCAGTTATGGCTACACCTTC
TRBV28	TRBJ2-2	.	.	CASSSSGNTGELFF	TGTGCCAGCAGCTCGAGCGGGAACACCGGGGAGCTGTTTTTT
TRBV5-1	TRBJ2-7	.	.	CASSSGQGTYEQYF	TGCGCCAGCAGCAGTGGACAAGGGACCTACGAGCAGTACTTC
TRBV24-1	TRBJ2-3	.	once	CATSDLAGWDTQYF	TGTGCCACCAGTGATTTGGCAGGGTGGGATACGCAGTATTTT
TRBV12-3/TRBV12-4	TRBJ2-1	.	.	CASSLPLHEQFF	TGTGCCAGCAGTTTACCCCTACATGAGCAGTTCTTC
TRBV6-1	TRBJ2-4	.	once	CASSDREILAKNIQYF	TGTGCCAGCAGTGATAGGGAGATTCTAGCCAAAAACATTCAGTACTTC
TRBV3-1/TRBV3-2	TRBJ1-3	.	.	CASSQGTGGTIYF	TGTGCCAGCAGCCAAGGGACCGGAGGCACCATATATTTT
TRBV15	TRBJ1-1	.	once	CATSRGGSGGTEAFF	TGTGCCACCAGCAGAGGAGGGTCCGGGGGTACTGAAGCTTTCTTT
TRBV19	TRBJ2-5	TRBD1	once	CASSTMTGGAETQYF	TGTGCCAGCAGCACCATGACAGGGGGAGCGGAGACCCAGTACTTC
TRBV7-9	TRBJ2-1	.	.	CASSSARGTIF	TGTGCCAGCAGCTCCGCCCGGGGGACGATCTTC